Below, 2 T cell receptor beta chains from the same sample are listed, as sequenced in a study of shared clonotypes between healthy human individuals. Repertoires were generated with immunoSEQ multiplex PCR, while TCRdb's copy carries only in-frame clones and drops some. Of 950,000 to 1,100,000 clones in the sample, around three quarters were seen once. The sequenced sample was memory CD4+ T cells from PBMCs. Subset reported: CD45RA-negative fraction. The receptors originated from a man aged 18 to 30 in good health. Some clones in this sample may be carry-over from other donors' samples.

The rearrangement joins TRBV7-3 to TRBJ2-5, with TRBD2 matching over 7 bases. V shed 4 bases, J shed 4 bases, and the junction held 3 bases outside the gene matches. The V gene's germline CDR1 is SGHTA and CDR2 FQGTGA. CDR3 size: 13 residues. In DNA form, the CDR3 reads TGTGCCAGCAGCTACGGGAGGAGAGAGACCCAGTACTTC. This sequence encodes CASSYGRRETQYF.

On this clone: Being one base from a much bigger clone, this may be a read error. The final CDR3 position lacks the conserved phenylalanine or tryptophan, pointing to a likely read error. The chain carries TRBV4-2 and TRBJ1-2, with D possibly matching TRBD1 (6 bases). CDR3 length: 14 amino acids. Germline CDR1 LGHNA, CDR2 YNFKEQ. Between the trimmed V and J ends, which lost 6 bases and 6 bases, there was a span of 17 bases. CDR3: CASSPFTGTDGYTL. CDR3 DNA: TGTGCCAGCAGTCCTTTTACAGGGACGGATGGCTACACCCTC.